A selection of T cell receptor beta chains follows, all from one sample in a study of OX40 agonist ivuxolimab in advanced cancers. Only in-frame clones appear in the TCRdb table, and some are missing; sequencing was by immunoSEQ multiplex PCR. This sample yields some 75,000 clones, of which 70% to 90% are seen a single time; just over 2.5% belongs to the top ten. Specimen: CD4+ or CD8+ T cells sorted from blood, collected in a trial of the OX40 agonist ivuxolimab. The receptor set was obtained from an adult with an advanced solid tumor such as melanoma, head and neck, liver or kidney cancer. Both conserved end residues are part of each CDR3. The D gene is left open where the match is weak. A row's size may be missing; if present it is once, few, many or a size class.

TRBD2	.	TRBJ2-3	TRBV19	TGTGCCAGTAGTATGGCCCTAGCGGGGGGTGGAGATACGCAGTATTTT	CASSMALAGGGDTQYF
.	.	TRBJ1-2	TRBV5-4	TGTGCCAGCAGCTTCCAGGGGAACTATGGCTACACCTTC	CASSFQGNYGYTF
TRBD1	.	TRBJ2-7	TRBV7-2	TGTGCCAGCAGCTTAGGAGACAGGGCCTCCTACGAGCAGTACTTC	CASSLGDRASYEQYF
TRBD1	.	TRBJ1-6	TRBV5-4	TGCGCCAGCAGCCAAGAAACAGGGGGGAATAATTCACCCCTCCACTTT	CASSQETGGNNSPLHF
TRBD1	.	TRBJ1-1	TRBV11-2	TGTGCCAGCAGCCCGGACAGGGTCGGCACTGAAGCTTTCTTT	CASSPDRVGTEAFF
TRBD2	.	TRBJ2-1	TRBV5-1	TGCGCCAGCAGCTCCCTAGCGGGGGGGGTCGGTGAGCAGTTCTTC	CASSSLAGGVGEQFF
.	.	TRBJ1-3	TRBV7-6	TGTGCCAGCAGCTTAGCCTCAGCTATGGGGGGAAACACCATATATTTT	CASSLASAMGGNTIYF
.	.	TRBJ2-3	TRBV29-1	TGCAGCGTTGTGGCGGTCACAGATACGCAGTATTTT	CSVVAVTDTQYF
.	.	TRBJ1-6	TRBV13	TGTGCCAGCAGCCCCGGCGGGACCGCGGAATCACCCCTCCACTTT	CASSPGGTAESPLHF
.	.	TRBJ2-2	TRBV2	TGTGCCAGCACCCATTCCCCCGGGGAGCTGTTTTTT	CASTHSPGELFF
.	.	TRBJ2-6	TRBV9	TGTGCCAGCAGCCGATCCGGGGCCGACTCTGGGGCCAACGTCCTGACTTTC	CASSRSGADSGANVLTF
.	.	TRBJ2-3	TRBV29-1	TGCAGCGTTGATGTCGGACGGGGAGATACGCAGTATTTT	CSVDVGRGDTQYF
.	.	TRBJ1-1	TRBV28	TGTGCCAGCACCTCTGCGGGCAACCGAGTCACTGAAGCTTTCTTT	CASTSAGNRVTEAFF
.	once	TRBJ2-2	TRBV9	TGTGCCAGCAGCCCAGGAAACACCGGGGAGCTGTTTTTT	CASSPGNTGELFF
TRBD1	.	TRBJ1-1	TRBV6-6	TGTGCCAGCAGTTTACAGGGGGCTGCGAGCACTGAAGCTTTCTTT	CASSLQGAASTEAFF